The T cell receptor (beta chain) under discussion was sequenced for a study of cytomegalovirus exposure and HLA in healthy donors. The CDR3 sequence is 13 residues long. Germline V CDR1 and CDR2: SGDLS, YYNGEE. V shed 3 bases and J shed 4 bases, with 10 bases lying between them. Study observations and caveats: The tendency of first-cohort TCR clusters to co-occur in the 120 validation repertoires was the finding of a later analysis.

Details on this clone: Its target is unknown.

Measured with immunoSEQ multiplex PCR; TCRdb has only the in-frame clones, and not every one. This table holds 250,000 to 400,000 clones, about nine tenths found once. Sequencing was performed on PBMCs. This clonotype was sampled from a woman in her 30s in good health and CMV-seropositive. This chain links TRBV9 with TRBJ2-5; possibly TRBD1 or TRBD2 for D (5 bases each). CDR3 nucleotide sequence: TGTGCCAGCAGCGGGGGGTTCGGAGAGACCCAGTACTTC. As protein: CASSGGFGETQYF.